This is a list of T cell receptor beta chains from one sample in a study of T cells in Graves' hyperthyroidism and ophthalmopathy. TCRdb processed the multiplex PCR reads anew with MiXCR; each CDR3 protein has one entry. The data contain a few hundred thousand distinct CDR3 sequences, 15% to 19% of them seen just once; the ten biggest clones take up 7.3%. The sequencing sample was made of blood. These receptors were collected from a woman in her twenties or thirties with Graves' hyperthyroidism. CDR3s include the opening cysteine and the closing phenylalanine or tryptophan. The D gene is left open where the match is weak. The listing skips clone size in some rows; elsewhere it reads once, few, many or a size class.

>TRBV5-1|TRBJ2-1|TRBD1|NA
CASSWGQGGNEQFF
TGCGCCAGCAGCTGGGGACAGGGAGGGAATGAGCAGTTCTTC
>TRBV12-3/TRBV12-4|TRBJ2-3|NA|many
CASSLTGMGTDTQYF
TGTGCCAGCAGTTTAACAGGGATGGGGACAGATACGCAGTATTTT
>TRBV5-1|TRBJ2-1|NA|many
CASSLEGREQFF
TGCGCCAGCAGCTTGGAGGGGAGGGAGCAGTTCTTC
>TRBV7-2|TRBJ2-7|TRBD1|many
CASSSRGTGPPPNEQYF
TGTGCCAGCAGCTCGAGGGGGACAGGGCCTCCCCCCAACGAGCAGTACTTC
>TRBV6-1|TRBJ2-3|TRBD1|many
CASIPDRGGTDTQYF
TGTGCCAGCATCCCGGACAGGGGAGGGACAGATACGCAGTATTTT
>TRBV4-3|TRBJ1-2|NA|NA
CASRGETGYGYTF
TGCGCCAGCAGAGGAGAGACGGGCTATGGCTACACCTTC
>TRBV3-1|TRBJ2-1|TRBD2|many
CASSQVYLADSYNEQFF
TGTGCCAGCAGCCAAGTATATCTAGCGGACTCCTACAATGAGCAGTTCTTC
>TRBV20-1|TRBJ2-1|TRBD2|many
CSATGREMGEQFF
TGCAGTGCCACGGGGCGGGAGATGGGTGAGCAGTTCTTC
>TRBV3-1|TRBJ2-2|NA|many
CASSHSGELFF
TGTGCCAGCAGCCATTCCGGGGAGCTGTTTTTT
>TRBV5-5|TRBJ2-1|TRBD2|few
CASSPKGSGPYNEQFF
TGTGCCAGCAGCCCAAAGGGTAGCGGGCCCTACAATGAGCAGTTCTTC
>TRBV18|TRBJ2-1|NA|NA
CASSPQNNEQFF
TGTGCCAGCTCACCCCAAAACAATGAGCAGTTCTTC
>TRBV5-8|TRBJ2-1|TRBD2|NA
CASSSGLAGPTSEQFF
TGTGCCAGCAGCTCTGGACTAGCGGGGCCTACATCTGAGCAGTTCTTC
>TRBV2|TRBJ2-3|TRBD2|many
CASTGTSGSRTDTQYF
TGTGCCAGCACCGGGACTAGCGGGAGTCGGACAGATACGCAGTATTTT
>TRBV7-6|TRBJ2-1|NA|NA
CASSLAEGQSSYNEQFF
TGTGCCAGCAGCTTAGCGGAAGGCCAGAGCTCCTACAATGAGCAGTTCTTC
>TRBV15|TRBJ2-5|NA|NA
CATSRDADGGTQYF
TGTGCCACCAGCAGAGATGCGGACGGGGGGACCCAGTACTTC
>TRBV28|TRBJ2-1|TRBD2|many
CASSFSLGGLAGDGNEQFF
TGTGCCAGCAGTTTTTCATTGGGGGGACTAGCGGGAGACGGCAATGAGCAGTTCTTC
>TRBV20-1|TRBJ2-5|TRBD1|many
CSAGGTGQETQYF
TGCAGTGCTGGGGGGACAGGGCAAGAGACCCAGTACTTC
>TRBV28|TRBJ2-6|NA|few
CASSPLRDSGANVLTF
TGTGCCAGCAGCCCTCTGCGGGACTCTGGGGCCAACGTCCTGACTTTC
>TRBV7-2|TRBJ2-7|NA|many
CASSPYRDLSYEQYF
TGTGCCAGCAGCCCCTACCGGGACTTGTCCTACGAGCAGTACTTC
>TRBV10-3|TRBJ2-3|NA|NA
CAISGSVAGGDTQYF
TGTGCCATCAGTGGGTCGGTTGCCGGGGGAGATACGCAGTATTTT
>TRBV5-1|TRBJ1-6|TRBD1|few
CASSLGLVAGGSPLHF
TGCGCCAGCAGCTTGGGGTTGGTGGCAGGGGGTTCACCCCTCCACTTT
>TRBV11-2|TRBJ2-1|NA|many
CASSLRRETIHNEQFF
TGTGCCAGCAGCTTAAGACGGGAGACTATACACAATGAGCAGTTCTTC
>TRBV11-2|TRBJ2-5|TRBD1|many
CASSLLQGLNSQTQYF
TGTGCCAGCAGCTTATTACAGGGGCTAAACAGCCAGACCCAGTACTTC
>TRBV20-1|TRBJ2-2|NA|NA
CSARDYRTPRNTGELFF
TGCAGTGCTAGAGATTACCGGACACCTAGGAACACCGGGGAGCTGTTTTTT
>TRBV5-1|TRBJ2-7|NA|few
CASSQGELTYEQYF
TGCGCCAGCAGCCAGGGTGAGCTGACCTACGAGCAGTACTTC
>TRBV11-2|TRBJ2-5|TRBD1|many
CASRRGTGSSETQYF
TGTGCCAGCAGGAGAGGGACAGGGTCTTCGGAGACCCAGTACTTC
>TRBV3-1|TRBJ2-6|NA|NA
CASSQVGQVGANVLTF
TGTGCCAGCAGCCAAGTGGGCCAGGTTGGGGCCAACGTCCTGACTTTC
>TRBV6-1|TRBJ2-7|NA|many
CASSQLAIEQYF
TGTGCCAGCAGTCAGCTAGCGATTGAGCAGTACTTC
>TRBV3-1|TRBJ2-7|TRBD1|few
CASSRRWRQGGEQYF
TGTGCCAGCAGCCGTCGGTGGAGACAGGGGGGCGAGCAGTACTTC
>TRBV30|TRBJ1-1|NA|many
CAWSGPTHRGTEAFF
TGTGCCTGGAGTGGCCCTACCCACCGTGGCACTGAAGCTTTCTTT
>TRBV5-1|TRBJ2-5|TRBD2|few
CASSSWGLAGGETQYF
TGCGCCAGCAGCTCGTGGGGGCTAGCGGGAGGAGAGACCCAGTACTTC
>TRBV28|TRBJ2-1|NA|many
CASSRPTEGNNEQFF
TGTGCCAGCAGTCGCCCCACTGAAGGCAACAATGAGCAGTTCTTC
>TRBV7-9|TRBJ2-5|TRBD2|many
CASSLSSGRRETQYF
TGTGCCAGCAGCCTATCGAGCGGGAGAAGGGAGACCCAGTACTTC
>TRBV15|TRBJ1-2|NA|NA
CATSVAAGWGYTF
TGTGCCACCAGCGTTGCAGCCGGGTGGGGCTACACCTTC
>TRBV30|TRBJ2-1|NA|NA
CAWTQSRRGGVHNEQFF
TGTGCCTGGACCCAAAGCAGAAGGGGGGGGGTACACAATGAGCAGTTCTTC
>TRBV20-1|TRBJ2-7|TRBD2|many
CSARGRPYRGRANSFYEQYF
TGCAGTGCTAGAGGACGCCCGTACCGCGGGAGGGCCAATTCGTTCTACGAGCAGTACTTC
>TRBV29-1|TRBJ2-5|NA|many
CSVAPWRSKETQYF
TGCAGCGTTGCCCCCTGGCGAAGTAAAGAGACCCAGTACTTC
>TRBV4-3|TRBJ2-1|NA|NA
CASSLVDWGNEQFF
TGCGCCAGCAGCCTAGTCGACTGGGGAAATGAGCAGTTCTTC
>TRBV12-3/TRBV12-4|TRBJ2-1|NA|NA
CASSLAGNYYNEQFF
TGTGCCAGCAGTTTAGCGGGGAACTACTACAATGAGCAGTTCTTC
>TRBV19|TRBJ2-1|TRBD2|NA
CASSLRTSGSLSSYNEQFF
TGTGCCAGTAGTCTCCGGACTAGCGGGAGCCTCAGCTCCTACAATGAGCAGTTCTTC
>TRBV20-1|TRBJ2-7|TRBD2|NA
CSARGTSGYNEQYF
TGCAGCGCCAGGGGGACTAGCGGGTACAATGAGCAGTACTTC
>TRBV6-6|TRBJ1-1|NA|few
CASSYSVVRTEAFF
TGTGCCAGCAGTTACTCGGTGGTGAGGACTGAAGCTTTCTTT
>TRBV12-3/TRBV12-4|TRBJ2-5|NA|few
CASSFRTEETQYF
TGTGCCAGCAGTTTTCGGACCGAAGAGACCCAGTACTTC
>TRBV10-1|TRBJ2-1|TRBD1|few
CASSDPRTGTREQFF
TGCGCCAGCAGTGACCCCCGGACAGGGACCCGGGAGCAGTTCTTC
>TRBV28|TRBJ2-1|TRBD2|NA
CASSAASGRAGFF
TGTGCCAGCAGTGCGGCTAGCGGGAGGGCCGGGTTCTTC
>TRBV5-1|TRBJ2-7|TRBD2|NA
CASSRRLAGSSYEQYF
TGCGCCAGCAGCCGGAGACTAGCGGGGAGCTCCTACGAGCAGTACTTC
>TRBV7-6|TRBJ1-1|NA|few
CASSLGMGRTEAFF
TGTGCCAGCAGCTTAGGGATGGGGAGAACTGAAGCTTTCTTT
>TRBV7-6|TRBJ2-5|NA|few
CASSLVSKTQYF
TGTGCCAGCAGCTTAGTGTCGAAGACCCAGTACTTC
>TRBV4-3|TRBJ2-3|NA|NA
CASSQDFPDTQYF
TGCGCCAGCAGCCAAGATTTCCCAGATACGCAGTATTTT
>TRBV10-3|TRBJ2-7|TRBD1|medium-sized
CAIRGDRAYEQYF
TGTGCCATCAGGGGGGACAGGGCATACGAGCAGTACTTC
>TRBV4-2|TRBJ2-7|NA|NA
CASSQESEGTYEQYF
TGTGCCAGCAGCCAAGAGAGTGAGGGGACCTACGAGCAGTACTTC
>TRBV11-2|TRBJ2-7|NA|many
CASSVRGYEQYF
TGTGCCAGCAGCGTCCGGGGCTACGAGCAGTACTTC